A selection of T cell receptor beta chains follows, all from one sample in a study of T cell responses to AZD1222 COVID-19 vaccine. The assay was immunoSEQ multiplex PCR, and TCRdb's table has in-frame clones only and misses some. The repertoire holds roughly 150,000 clones, with 85% to 95% as singletons. The source material was peripheral blood, sampled 28 days after the second AZD1222 dose. The receptors stem from an adult who received the AZD1222 COVID-19 vaccine. The CDR3 runs from the conserved cysteine through the conserved F or W. The D gene is left open where the match is weak. Some rows have no size entry. The others give once, few or many, or a class for an expanded clone.

TRBV5-1	TRBJ1-1	NA	NA	16	TGCGCCAGCAGCTTGATCGGGACAAGACAGAACACTGAAGCTTTCTTT	CASSLIGTRQNTEAFF
TRBV5-6	TRBJ1-3	NA	NA	13	TGTGCCAGCAGCTTTTATAATGGAAACACCATATATTTT	CASSFYNGNTIYF
TRBV7-2	TRBJ1-2	NA	NA	14	TGTGCCAGCAGCTTAGAGCCAGCCAGCTATGGCTACACCTTC	CASSLEPASYGYTF
TRBV2	TRBJ1-5	NA	NA	15	TGTGCCAGCAGCCAGGAGCCGTATAGCAATCAGCCCCAGCATTTT	CASSQEPYSNQPQHF
TRBV7-9	TRBJ2-7	TRBD1	once	14	TGTGCCAGCAGCGAGGGACAGATAATCTACGAGCAGTACTTC	CASSEGQIIYEQYF
TRBV5-3	TRBJ1-1	NA	NA	14	TGTGCCAGAAGGAATCAGGGTATGAGGGCTGAAGCTTTCTTT	CARRNQGMRAEAFF
TRBV28	TRBJ1-6	NA	NA	16	TGTGCCACCAGGGGCGTAGGGGGGCGAGGGTATTCACCCCTCCACTTT	CATRGVGGRGYSPLHF
TRBV11-3	TRBJ2-4	NA	NA	18	TGTGCCAACAGCTTGGAACAGGGGGGGAGTGAAGCCAAAAACATTCAGTACTTC	CANSLEQGGSEAKNIQYF
TRBV6-4	TRBJ2-1	TRBD1	NA	16	TGTGCCAGCAGTGACACGGGACAGGGGGCGGTCAATGAGCAGTTCTTC	CASSDTGQGAVNEQFF
TRBV19	TRBJ1-1	NA	NA	14	TGTGCCAGTAGTAAGAGCCCCCTCGGGACTGAAGCTTTCTTT	CASSKSPLGTEAFF
TRBV7-9	TRBJ1-1	NA	few	14	TGTGCCAGCAGCTTTACAGCCGGTGGCACTGAAGCTTTCTTT	CASSFTAGGTEAFF
TRBV30	TRBJ2-7	TRBD2	NA	12	TGTGCCTGGGGACTAGGGCCTTACGAGCAGTACTTC	CAWGLGPYEQYF
TRBV28	TRBJ1-3	NA	NA	15	TGTGCCAGCAAATTTCTGGACAACTCTGGAAACACCATATATTTT	CASKFLDNSGNTIYF
TRBV21-1	TRBJ1-5	NA	NA	15	TGTGCCAGCACAAAAGGGGAGGGCCGGAATCAGCCCCAGCATTTT	CASTKGEGRNQPQHF
TRBV5-1	TRBJ1-1	NA	NA	14	TGCGCCAGCAGCTCGGGAGTGGTGAACACTGAAGCTTTCTTT	CASSSGVVNTEAFF
TRBV4-3	TRBJ1-6	NA	NA	17	TGCGCCAGCAGCCAAGGTCTCGCAGGGCAGGGGAGTTCACCCCTCCACTTT	CASSQGLAGQGSSPLHF
TRBV19	TRBJ2-1	NA	NA	12	TGTGCCAGTCCAAGCAGCATCACTACCGTGTTCTTC	CASPSSITTVFF
TRBV7-9	TRBJ1-3	NA	NA	11	TGTGCCAGCAGCCCAAGAGACACCATATATTTT	CASSPRDTIYF
TRBV4-1	TRBJ1-5	NA	NA	14	TGCGCCAGCAGCCAAGAGGGTAGCAATCAGCCCCAGCATTTT	CASSQEGSNQPQHF
TRBV5-4	TRBJ2-3	NA	NA	12	TGTGCCAGCAGCTTGCAAGGGGGTACGCAGTATTTT	CASSLQGGTQYF
TRBV28	TRBJ1-2	NA	once	12	TGTGCCAGCAGTTTATCTTCCTCGCCCCCCACCTTC	CASSLSSSPPTF
TRBV20-1	TRBJ1-2	NA	NA	12	TGCAGTGCTAGTGACTGGGGCTATGGCTACACCTTC	CSASDWGYGYTF
TRBV5-1	TRBJ1-4	TRBD1	NA	14	TGCGCCAGCAGCTATCGGACAGGGAATGAAAAACTGTTTTTT	CASSYRTGNEKLFF
TRBV18	TRBJ2-3	TRBD2	NA	14	TGTGCCGTAGCGGGGGACCTACTGACAGATACGCAGTATTTT	CAVAGDLLTDTQYF
TRBV13	TRBJ2-7	TRBD1	NA	13	TGTGCCAGCCGACAGGGTAGTCGCGACGAGCAGTACTTC	CASRQGSRDEQYF
TRBV5-5	TRBJ2-5	NA	NA	14	TGTGCCAGCAGCTTGATGAGGGCGGAGGAGACCCAGTACTTC	CASSLMRAEETQYF
TRBV9	TRBJ1-4	NA	NA	15	TGTGCCAGCAGCCCCGACAGAACAACTAATGAAAAACTGTTTTTT	CASSPDRTTNEKLFF
TRBV11-3	TRBJ1-1	NA	NA	13	TGTGCCAGCAGCCCCCGTCTGGACACTGAAGCTTTCTTT	CASSPRLDTEAFF